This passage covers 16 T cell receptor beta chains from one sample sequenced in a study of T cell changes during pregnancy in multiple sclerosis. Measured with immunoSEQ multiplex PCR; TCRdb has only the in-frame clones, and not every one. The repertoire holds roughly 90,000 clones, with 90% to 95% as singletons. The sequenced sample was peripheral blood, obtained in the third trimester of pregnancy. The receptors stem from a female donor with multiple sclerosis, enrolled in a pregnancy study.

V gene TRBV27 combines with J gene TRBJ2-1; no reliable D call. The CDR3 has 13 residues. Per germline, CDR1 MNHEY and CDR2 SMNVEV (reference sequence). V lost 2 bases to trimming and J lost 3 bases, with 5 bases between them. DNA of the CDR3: TGTGCCAGCAGTTTAACTGGCTACAATGAGCAGTTCTTC. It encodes CASSLTGYNEQFF.

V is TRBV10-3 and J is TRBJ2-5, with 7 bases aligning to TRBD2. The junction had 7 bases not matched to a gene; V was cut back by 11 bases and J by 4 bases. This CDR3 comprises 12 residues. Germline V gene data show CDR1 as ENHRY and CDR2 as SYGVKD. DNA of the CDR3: TGTGCCTCCTGGGGGGGTTCAGAGACCCAGTACTTC. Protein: CASWGGSETQYF.

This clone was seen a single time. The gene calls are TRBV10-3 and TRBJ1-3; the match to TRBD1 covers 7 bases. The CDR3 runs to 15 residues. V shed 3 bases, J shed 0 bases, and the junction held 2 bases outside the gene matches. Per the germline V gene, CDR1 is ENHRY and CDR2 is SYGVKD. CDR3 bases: TGTGCCATCAGTGAAGGGGGCGGCTCTGGAAACACCATATATTTT. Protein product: CAISEGGGSGNTIYF.

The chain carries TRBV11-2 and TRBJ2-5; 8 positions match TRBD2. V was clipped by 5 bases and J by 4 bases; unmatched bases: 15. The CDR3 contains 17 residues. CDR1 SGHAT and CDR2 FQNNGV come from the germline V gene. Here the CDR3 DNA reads TGTGCCAGCAGCACCCCGACTAGCGAGTGGGTTGGAGAGACCCAGTACTTC. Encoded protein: CASSTPTSEWVGETQYF.

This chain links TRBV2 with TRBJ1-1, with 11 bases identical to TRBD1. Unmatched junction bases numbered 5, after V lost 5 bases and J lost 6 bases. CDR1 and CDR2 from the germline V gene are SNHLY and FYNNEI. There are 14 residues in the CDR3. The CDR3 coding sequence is TGTGCCAGCAGTCGAGGGACAGGGGGGCCTGAAGCTTTCTTT. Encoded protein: CASSRGTGGPEAFF.

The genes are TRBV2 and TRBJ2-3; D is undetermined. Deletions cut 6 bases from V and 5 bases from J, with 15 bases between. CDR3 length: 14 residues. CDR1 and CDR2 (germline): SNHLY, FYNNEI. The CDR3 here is CASRTDTTGDTQYF. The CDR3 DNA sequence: TGTGCCAGCAGGACCGATACGACTGGAGATACGCAGTATTTT.

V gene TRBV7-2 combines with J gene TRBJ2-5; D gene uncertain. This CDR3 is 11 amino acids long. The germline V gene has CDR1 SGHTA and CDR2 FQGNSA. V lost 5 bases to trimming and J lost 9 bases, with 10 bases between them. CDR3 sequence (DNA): TGTGCCAGCAGCGCTCTTGGGCCCCAGTACTTC. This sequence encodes CASSALGPQYF.

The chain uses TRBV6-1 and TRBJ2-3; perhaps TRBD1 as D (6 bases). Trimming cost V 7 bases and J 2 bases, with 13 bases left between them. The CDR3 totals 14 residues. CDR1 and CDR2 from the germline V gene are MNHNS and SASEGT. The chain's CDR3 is CASTIGQNTDTQYF. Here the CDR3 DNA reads TGTGCCAGCACTATCGGACAGAACACAGATACGCAGTATTTT.

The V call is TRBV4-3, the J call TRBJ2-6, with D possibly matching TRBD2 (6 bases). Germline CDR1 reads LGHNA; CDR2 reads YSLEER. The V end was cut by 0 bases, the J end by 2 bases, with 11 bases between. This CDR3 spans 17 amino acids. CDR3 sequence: CASSQDQGGPGANVLTF. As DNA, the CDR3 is TGCGCCAGCAGCCAAGATCAAGGAGGGCCTGGGGCCAACGTCCTGACTTTC.

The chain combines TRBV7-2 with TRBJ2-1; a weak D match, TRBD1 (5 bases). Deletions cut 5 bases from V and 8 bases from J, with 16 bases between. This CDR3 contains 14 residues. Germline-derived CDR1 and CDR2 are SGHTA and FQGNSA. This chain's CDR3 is CASSPALGAHEQFF. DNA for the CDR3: TGTGCCAGCAGCCCGGCCCTAGGGGCGCATGAGCAGTTCTTC.

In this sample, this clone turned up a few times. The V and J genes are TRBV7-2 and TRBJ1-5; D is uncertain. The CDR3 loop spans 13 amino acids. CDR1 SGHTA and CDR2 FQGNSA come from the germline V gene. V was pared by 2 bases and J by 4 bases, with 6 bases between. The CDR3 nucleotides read TGTGCCAGCAGCTTACGCAGTAATCAGCCCCAGCATTTT. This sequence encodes CASSLRSNQPQHF.

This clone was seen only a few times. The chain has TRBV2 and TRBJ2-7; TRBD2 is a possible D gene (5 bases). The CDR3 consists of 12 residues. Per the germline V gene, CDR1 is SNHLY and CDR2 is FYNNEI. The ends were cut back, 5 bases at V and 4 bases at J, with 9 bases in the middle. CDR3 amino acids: CASSSGQYEQYF. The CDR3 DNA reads TGTGCCAGCAGTAGCGGCCAGTACGAGCAGTACTTC.

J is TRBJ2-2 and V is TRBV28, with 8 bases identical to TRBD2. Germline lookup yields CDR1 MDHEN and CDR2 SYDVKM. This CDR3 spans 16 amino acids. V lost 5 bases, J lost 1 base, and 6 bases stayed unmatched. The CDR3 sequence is CASSERLAWNTGELFF. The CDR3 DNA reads TGTGCCAGCAGTGAACGACTAGCGTGGAACACCGGGGAGCTGTTTTTT.

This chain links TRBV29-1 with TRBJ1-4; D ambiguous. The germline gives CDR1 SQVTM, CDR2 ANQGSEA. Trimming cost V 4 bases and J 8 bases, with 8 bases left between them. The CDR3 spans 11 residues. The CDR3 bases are TGCAGCGTTGTACGGGGAGAAAAACTGTTTTTT. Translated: CSVVRGEKLFF.

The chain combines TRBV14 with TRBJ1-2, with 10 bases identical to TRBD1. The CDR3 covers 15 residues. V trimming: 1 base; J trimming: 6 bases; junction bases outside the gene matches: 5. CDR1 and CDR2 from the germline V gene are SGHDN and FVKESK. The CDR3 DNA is TGTGCCAGCAGCCAAGGGAGGACAGGGGGTAATGGCTACACCTTC. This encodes CASSQGRTGGNGYTF.

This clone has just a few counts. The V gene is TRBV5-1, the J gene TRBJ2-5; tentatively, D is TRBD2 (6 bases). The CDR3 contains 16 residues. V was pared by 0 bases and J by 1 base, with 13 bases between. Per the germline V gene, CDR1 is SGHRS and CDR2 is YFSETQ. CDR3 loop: CASSLAGLALQETQYF. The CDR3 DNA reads TGCGCCAGCAGCTTGGCGGGGCTAGCGCTCCAAGAGACCCAGTACTTC.